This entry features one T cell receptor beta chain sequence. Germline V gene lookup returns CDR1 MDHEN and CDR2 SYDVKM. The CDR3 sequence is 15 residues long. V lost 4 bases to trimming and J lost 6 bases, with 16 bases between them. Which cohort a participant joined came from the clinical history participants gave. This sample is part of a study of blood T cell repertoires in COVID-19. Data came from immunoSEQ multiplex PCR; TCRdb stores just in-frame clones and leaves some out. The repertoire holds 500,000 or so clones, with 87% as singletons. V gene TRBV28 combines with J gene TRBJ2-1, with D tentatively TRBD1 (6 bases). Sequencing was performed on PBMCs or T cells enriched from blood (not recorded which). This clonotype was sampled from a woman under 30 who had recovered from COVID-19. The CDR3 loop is CASSSRQAYSNEQFF. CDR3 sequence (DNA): TGTGCCAGCAGTTCCCGACAGGCCTACAGCAATGAGCAGTTCTTC.